The source of this T cell receptor (beta chain) is a study of blood T cell repertoires in COVID-19. Overall study: Researchers got acute and convalescent COVID-19 samples from the United States, Italy and Spain.

This clone has only one observation. This table comes from immunoSEQ multiplex PCR, and its TCRdb copy is limited to in-frame clones, with some not included. Here the sample spans 140,000 to 150,000 clones, 75% to 90% being singletons. This CDR3 is built from 14 residues. Between the trimmed V and J ends, which lost 0 bases and 6 bases, there was a span of 10 bases. Germline V gene data show CDR1 as SGHNT and CDR2 as YENEEA. What the recovered Cohort 3 donors had was two negative PCRs, clearance, or symptom resolution. The TCR was taken from a man in his sixties who had recovered from COVID-19. The sequencing input was PBMCs or T cells enriched from blood (not recorded which). The chain has TRBV11-3 and TRBJ2-3; no clear D gene. The CDR3 DNA is TGTGCCAGCAGCTTAGATCGGTCCGTTGATACGCAGTATTTT. Residues: CASSLDRSVDTQYF.